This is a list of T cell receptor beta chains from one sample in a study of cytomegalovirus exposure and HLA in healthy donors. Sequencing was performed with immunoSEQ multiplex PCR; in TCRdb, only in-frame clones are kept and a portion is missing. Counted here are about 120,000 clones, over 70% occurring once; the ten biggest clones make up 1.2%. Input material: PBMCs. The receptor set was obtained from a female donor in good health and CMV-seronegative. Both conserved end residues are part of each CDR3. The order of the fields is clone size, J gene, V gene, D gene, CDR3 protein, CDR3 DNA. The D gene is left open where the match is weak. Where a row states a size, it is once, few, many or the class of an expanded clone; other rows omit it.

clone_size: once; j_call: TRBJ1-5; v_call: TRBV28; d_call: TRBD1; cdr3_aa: CASTKPPGQGDQPQHF; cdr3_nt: TGTGCCAGCACCAAACCTCCGGGACAGGGCGATCAGCCCCAGCATTTT
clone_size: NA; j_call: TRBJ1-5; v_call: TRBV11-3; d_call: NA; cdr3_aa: CASSLELSNQPQHF; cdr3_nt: TGTGCCAGCAGCTTAGAACTAAGCAATCAGCCCCAGCATTTT
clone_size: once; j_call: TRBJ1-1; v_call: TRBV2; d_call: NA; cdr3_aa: CASSGRDSGTEAFF; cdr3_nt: TGTGCCAGCAGTGGGCGGGATTCGGGCACTGAAGCTTTCTTT
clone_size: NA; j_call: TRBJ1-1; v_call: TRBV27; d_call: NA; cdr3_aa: CASSFNRATEAFF; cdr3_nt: TGTGCCAGCAGTTTTAACAGGGCGACTGAAGCTTTCTTT
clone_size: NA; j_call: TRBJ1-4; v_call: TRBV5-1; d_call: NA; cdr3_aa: CASSLGVPTGNRELFF; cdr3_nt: TGCGCCAGCAGCCTGGGGGTCCCAACAGGGAACAGGGAACTGTTTTTT
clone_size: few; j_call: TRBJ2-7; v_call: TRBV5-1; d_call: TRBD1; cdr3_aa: CASSSRQGEFEQYF; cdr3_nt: TGCGCCAGCAGCTCAAGACAGGGGGAGTTCGAGCAGTACTTC
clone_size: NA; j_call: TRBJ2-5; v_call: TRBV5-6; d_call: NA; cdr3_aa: CASSRGLGETQYF; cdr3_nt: TGTGCCAGCAGCCGCGGGCTGGGAGAGACCCAGTACTTC
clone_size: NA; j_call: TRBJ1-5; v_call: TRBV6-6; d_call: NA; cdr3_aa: CASSYSGGRQPQHF; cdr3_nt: TGTGCCAGCAGTTACTCCGGGGGGCGGCAGCCCCAGCATTTT
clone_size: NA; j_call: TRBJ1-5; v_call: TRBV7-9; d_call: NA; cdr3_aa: CASSLARAGNQPQHF; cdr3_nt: TGTGCCAGCAGCTTAGCGAGGGCAGGCAATCAGCCCCAGCATTTT
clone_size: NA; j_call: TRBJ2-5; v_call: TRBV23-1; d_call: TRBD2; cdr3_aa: CASRDPGQCKREGRETQYF; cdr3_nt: TGCGCCAGCAGGGATCCGGGACAGTGCAAGCGGGAGGGCCGGGAGACCCAGTACTTC